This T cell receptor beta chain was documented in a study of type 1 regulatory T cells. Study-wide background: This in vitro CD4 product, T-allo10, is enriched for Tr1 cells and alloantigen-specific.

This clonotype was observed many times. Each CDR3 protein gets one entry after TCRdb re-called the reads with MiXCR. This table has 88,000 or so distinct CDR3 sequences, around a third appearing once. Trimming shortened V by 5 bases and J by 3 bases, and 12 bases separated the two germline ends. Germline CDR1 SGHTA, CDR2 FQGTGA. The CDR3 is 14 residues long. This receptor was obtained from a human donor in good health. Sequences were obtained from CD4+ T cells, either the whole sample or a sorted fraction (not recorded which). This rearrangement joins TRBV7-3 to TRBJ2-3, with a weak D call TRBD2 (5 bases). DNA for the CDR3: TGTGCCAGCAGCCCGCTCTCGGGGACAGATACGCAGTATTTT. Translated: CASSPLSGTDTQYF.